The present TCR beta chain was sequenced within a study of blood T cell repertoires in COVID-19 (dated by TCRdb to between 2020 and 2021). In the study overall: The collaborator samples originated in the United States, Italy and Spain and spanned the acute and convalescent phases of COVID-19. The material from the prospective study consisted of cDNA or gDNA derived from T cells, B-cell-depleted T cells, or PBMCs. Subjects who had been exposed to COVID-19, were actively infected with it, or had recovered from it provided the deeply sampled blood TCRbeta repertoires that made up the dataset. The repertoires were released in a freely available public database meant as a resource for research on the immune response to SARS-CoV-2. Samples came from the ongoing ImmuneRACE study (first 160 participants) plus 1,254 subjects from 6 global collaborators. A de-identified subject ID, COVID-19 status, age in years and sex were almost always included in the sample metadata. Where available, HLA class I and class II types were obtained from metadata supplied by the sample provider rather than from assay-based typing. General conclusions and limits of the study: The amount of clinical and demographic metadata varied by source and participant and was provided uncurated.

CDR1 SGHRS and CDR2 YFSETQ are derived from the germline V gene. V lost 3 bases and J lost 3 bases; the stretch between them is 16 bases long. CDR3 length: 16 amino acids, cysteine to phenylalanine. The DNA shown is the 48-base CDR3, in frame from base 1. TCRbeta CDR3 regions were amplified from genomic DNA by means of the immunoSEQ Assay, a bias-controlled multiplex PCR. For the original study's pipeline: Within the assay, amplification of reference gene primers was used to estimate how many nucleated cells each sample contained. Sequence reads were collapsed and filtered to measure the absolute abundance of every unique TCRbeta CDR3 rearrangement. For each sample, productive Simpson clonality was calculated by taking the square root of Simpson's diversity index across productive rearrangements. TCRdb re-hosts the immuneACCESS table, in-frame sequences only. Its copies lack some clones; in the studies checked, an unresolved V gene accounts for under half of them, and the cause for the rest is not known. V, J and clone size are those of that table, while D and trimming were read from the DNA. Recorded for this sample are 200,000 to 250,000 clones; roughly 83% of them occurred a single time. The top ten clonotypes cover 6.5% to 9% of the sample.

Each collaborating institution followed its own protocols to collect whole blood in K2EDTA tubes. For TCRbeta analysis, collaborator samples were shipped as frozen whole blood, as isolated PBMCs, or as DNA extracted from either sample type. With regard to this clone: Its cognate antigen has yet to be identified. No much larger clone is present one base from it, and per-base qualities are unavailable.

This TCR was recovered from a woman between 45 and 60 years old with acute or convalescent COVID-19. The sequencing sample was made of peripheral blood. The chain is assembled from TRBV5-1 and TRBJ2-1, and possibly TRBD2, on 7 matching bases. This receptor has the CDR3 CASSSVYREGYNEQFF. The DNA is TGCGCCAGCAGCTCGGTCTACAGGGAGGGCTACAATGAGCAGTTCTTC.